The rows below give T cell receptor beta chains drawn from one sample of a study of identical twins. Each CDR3 protein gets one entry after TCRdb re-called the 5' RACE reads with MiXCR. The sample includes about 150,000 distinct CDR3 sequences, around 3.6% of them seen just once. Sequencing was done on a sample of memory T cells sorted from blood. The origin of the receptors is a man between 18 and 35 years old in good health. The CDR3 runs from the conserved cysteine through the conserved F or W. D genes are given only for firm matches. A row's size may be missing; if present it is once, few, many or a size class.

V gene	J gene	CDR3 length	D gene	clone size	CDR3 DNA	CDR3 protein
TRBV20-1	TRBJ2-7	13	TRBD2	many	TGCAGGCCTGAACTAGCGGACACCTACGAGCAGTACTTC	CRPELADTYEQYF
TRBV20-1	TRBJ2-3	11	-	many	TGCAGTGCTCCGGGTGGGGATACGCAGTATTTT	CSAPGGDTQYF
TRBV7-2	TRBJ2-2	15	-	many	TGTGCCAGCAGCTTAGACGGGGTATTAGGCCGGGAGCTGTTTTTT	CASSLDGVLGRELFF
TRBV15	TRBJ2-1	15	-	-	TGTGCCACCAGCAGAGATCCTAAGGGCGGAAGTGAGCAGTTCTTC	CATSRDPKGGSEQFF
TRBV7-3	TRBJ2-3	15	-	many	TGTGCCAGCAGCTTAATAGGGGGTGCGGGGGATACGCAGTATTTT	CASSLIGGAGDTQYF
TRBV12-3/TRBV12-4	TRBJ2-2	14	-	many	TGTGCCACAAACCCCGGGGCGGACACCGGGGAGCTGTTTTTT	CATNPGADTGELFF
TRBV3-1	TRBJ1-5	16	TRBD1	many	TGTGCCAGCAGCCTTGCCGGACAGGGCTACAATCAGCCCCAGCATTTT	CASSLAGQGYNQPQHF
TRBV10-1	TRBJ1-1	14	-	many	TGCGCCAGCAGACGGGACGTCGGGAGCACTGAAGCTTTCTTT	CASRRDVGSTEAFF
TRBV5-6	TRBJ1-2	14	-	many	TGTGCCAGCAGCCCGATACAGGGAGGCTATGGCTACACCTTC	CASSPIQGGYGYTF
TRBV7-6	TRBJ2-5	17	TRBD2	many	TGTGCCAGCAGCTTAGGTCCCCTAGCGGGACAACAAGAGACCCAGTACTTC	CASSLGPLAGQQETQYF
TRBV28	TRBJ1-2	15	-	many	TGTGCCAGCAGTCGAATACAACAGGGTGACTATGGCTACACCTTC	CASSRIQQGDYGYTF
TRBV10-3	TRBJ1-5	12	-	many	TGTGCCATCAGTGATTTCGGGCAGCCCCAGCATTTT	CAISDFGQPQHF
TRBV6-1	TRBJ2-7	15	-	many	TGTGCCAGCAGCAAAGCTTCGCTAGCCCCCTCGGGGCAGTACTTC	CASSKASLAPSGQYF
TRBV29-1	TRBJ2-7	11	-	many	TGCAGCGCAAACACAGGGCGCGAGCAGTACTTC	CSANTGREQYF
TRBV6-2/TRBV6-3	TRBJ2-4	14	-	many	TGTGCCAGCAGGAACGACCCTACGCAAAACATTCAGTACTTC	CASRNDPTQNIQYF
TRBV7-2	TRBJ1-5	16	-	many	TGTGCCAGCAGCTTAGCGTTCCGGCAGGGAAATCAGCCCCAGCATTTT	CASSLAFRQGNQPQHF
TRBV6-5	TRBJ2-1	16	TRBD2	many	TGTGCCAGCAGTTACTCGGCTAGCGGGAGACTTAATGAGCAGTTCTTC	CASSYSASGRLNEQFF
TRBV3-1	TRBJ1-1	16	-	few	TGTGCCAGCAGCCAAGATCTGGGGCAGGTGAACACTGAAGCTTTCTTT	CASSQDLGQVNTEAFF
TRBV6-2/TRBV6-3	TRBJ2-5	12	-	many	TGTGCCACCCAGGCAATTCAAGAGACCCAGTACTTC	CATQAIQETQYF
TRBV30	TRBJ1-2	13	-	-	TGTGCCTGGAGTGTAAGGATCGACTATGGCTACACCTTC	CAWSVRIDYGYTF
TRBV12-3/TRBV12-4	TRBJ2-7	14	TRBD1	many	TGTGCCAGCAGAAGGGACAGTGTAGCTTACGAGCAGTACTTC	CASRRDSVAYEQYF
TRBV6-5	TRBJ2-5	12	-	many	TGTGCCAGCGGGGGGGCCTATGGGACCCAGTACTTC	CASGGAYGTQYF
TRBV5-6	TRBJ2-7	14	-	many	TGTGCCAGCAGCTCCAGACCGGTCACCTACGAGCAGTACTTC	CASSSRPVTYEQYF
TRBV4-1	TRBJ2-1	16	TRBD1	many	TGCGCCAGCAGAATTACTCGACAGGGGAGGATCAATGAGCAGTTCTTC	CASRITRQGRINEQFF